One and the same sample provided the 20 T cell receptor beta chains below, sequenced in a study of blood T cell repertoires in COVID-19. This table comes from immunoSEQ multiplex PCR, and its TCRdb copy is limited to in-frame clones, with some not included. The sample has about 210,000 clones, approximately 87% seen once; the top ten hold approximately 6.2%. The sequenced sample consisted of peripheral blood. These receptor sequences come from a man in his sixties who had recovered from COVID-19.

The V and J genes are TRBV4-2 and TRBJ1-5, with TRBD1 as a possible D gene (5 bases). Germline loops: CDR1 LGHNA, CDR2 YNFKEQ. Trimming shortened V by 0 bases and J by 9 bases, and 15 bases separated the two germline ends. This CDR3 is built from 15 residues. The CDR3 DNA follows: TGTGCCAGCAGCCAAGATCGTGAGGGGCGGGGGCCCCAGCATTTT. Protein sequence: CASSQDREGRGPQHF.

The rearrangement uses TRBV19 and TRBJ2-1, with TRBD2 matching over 8 bases. This CDR3 is built from 14 residues. The ends lost 5 bases at V and 6 bases at J; junction bases unmatched: 6. The germline V gene encodes CDR1 LNHDA and CDR2 SQIVND (reference sequence). CDR3 in amino acids: CASSSTGTSNEQFF. CDR3 bases: TGTGCCAGTAGTTCCACCGGGACTAGCAATGAGCAGTTCTTC.

CDR3 bases: TGTGCCAGCAGCTTAGAGGAGACTAGCGGCTACGAGCAGTACTTC. Amino acids: CASSLEETSGYEQYF. The rearrangement uses TRBV7-8 and TRBJ2-7, with TRBD2 matching 9 bases. J was trimmed by 3 bases and V by 1 base; bases with no gene match: 4. Germline-derived CDR1 and CDR2 are SGHVS and FQNEAQ. CDR3 length: 15 residues.

As DNA, the CDR3 is TGTGCCAGTACTGGCGGTGGGACAGGCGGCCCCTACGAGCAGTACTTC. Amino acids: CASTGGGTGGPYEQYF. The genes are TRBV19 and TRBJ2-7; 8 bases are a match to TRBD1. The CDR3 consists of 16 residues. After removal of 7 bases from V and 2 bases from J, the junction contained 13 bases not matched to a gene. Germline CDR1 and CDR2: LNHDA and SQIVND (reference sequence).

In its sample, this clone was seen a few times. The chain recombines TRBV18 with TRBJ1-6; 7 bases are a match to TRBD1. The CDR3 length is 15 residues. Germline loops: CDR1 KGHSH, CDR2 LQKENI. The junction had 6 bases not matched to a gene; V was cut back by 3 bases and J by 7 bases. CDR3 coding DNA: TGTGCCAGCTCACCCCTACGGGACAGAAATTCACCCCTCCACTTT. As protein: CASSPLRDRNSPLHF.

V and J are TRBV28 and TRBJ1-6; TRBD1 matches 8 bases. CDR1 is MDHEN, CDR2 SYDVKM, per germline. The V gene end was trimmed by 7 bases and the J gene end by 10 bases; junction bases not matched to a gene: 24. The CDR3 covers 19 residues. Here the CDR3 DNA reads TGTGCCAGCACCCTAGTAGGGGGCGGCCAGGGGGCGATTAACTCACCCCTCCACTTT. Protein product: CASTLVGGGQGAINSPLHF.

The rearrangement links TRBV6-2 or TRBV6-3 to TRBJ2-3; 10 bases are shared with TRBD2. CDR3 length: 20 residues. The V and J ends lost 2 bases and 4 bases, in that order; junction bases with no gene match: 18. CDR1 is MNHEY, CDR2 SVGEGT, per germline. The CDR3 DNA sequence: TGTGCCAGCAGTTACCCCGGTTTGCCTAGCGGGGGCCCCAGGGCAGATACGCAGTATTTT. It yields the protein CASSYPGLPSGGPRADTQYF.

V usage is TRBV6-5 and J usage is TRBJ1-2; the match to TRBD1 covers 7 bases. The CDR3 has 11 amino acids. Germline V lookup: CDR1 MNHEY, CDR2 SVGAGI. Trimming at V came to 10 bases and at J to 8 bases, leaving 7 bases not matched to a gene. The CDR3 DNA reads as TGTGCCACCGAACAGGGGTTCGGCTACACCTTC. Its protein is CATEQGFGYTF.

The V call is TRBV24-1, the J call TRBJ2-7; TRBD1 aligns across 8 bases. This CDR3 contains 14 residues. Germline-derived CDR1 and CDR2 are KGHDR and SFDVKD. Trimming removed 4 bases from V and 6 bases from J; junction bases left unmatched: 7. The DNA of the CDR3 is TGTGCCACCAGTGACCAAGGGACAGGAGCCGAGCAGTACTTC. The encoded protein is CATSDQGTGAEQYF.

This chain joins TRBV3-1 (or the pseudogene TRBV3-2) and TRBJ2-7; 7 bases match TRBD1. J lost 4 bases, V lost 4 bases, and 13 bases had no gene match. The CDR3 consists of 16 residues. Germline CDR1 LGHDT, CDR2 YNNKEL (reference sequence). This CDR3 reads CASSLRQGPVKYEQYF. DNA for the CDR3: TGTGCCAGCAGCCTCAGACAGGGCCCGGTTAAATACGAGCAGTACTTC.

This clone showed up just once. This chain joins TRBV10-3 and TRBJ1-5; TRBD1 aligns across 7 bases. The CDR3 extends over 15 amino acids. Germline assignment: CDR1 ENHRY and CDR2 SYGVKD. Unmatched junction bases numbered 4, after V lost 5 bases and J lost 0 bases. For the CDR3, the DNA is TGTGCCATCAGTCCCGGGACAGCTAGCAATCAGCCCCAGCATTTT. It specifies CAISPGTASNQPQHF.

V and J are TRBV9 and TRBJ1-1, with D possibly matching TRBD1 (5 bases). The CDR3 has 14 residues. Germline CDR1 SGDLS, CDR2 YYNGEE. Trimming stripped 4 bases from V and 4 bases from J, with 14 bases between. The CDR3 DNA follows: TGTGCCAGCAGCCCTGGGGGGAGTGGCACTGAAGCTTTCTTT. It specifies CASSPGGSGTEAFF.

This chain uses TRBV30 with TRBJ1-4; tentatively, D is TRBD1 (5 bases). Germline V lookup: CDR1 GTSNPN, CDR2 SVGIG (reference sequence). This CDR3 spans 14 amino acids. The ends were cut back, 3 bases at V and 3 bases at J, with 11 bases in the middle. CDR3 in DNA: TGTGCCTGGAGGGCAGGGAAATCTAATGAAAAACTGTTTTTT. It yields the protein CAWRAGKSNEKLFF.

This sequence joins TRBV11-2 and TRBJ2-1, with D perhaps matching TRBD2 (6 bases). Trimming cost V 0 bases and J 8 bases, with 14 bases left between them. This CDR3 spans 15 amino acids. The V gene's germline CDR1 is SGHAT and CDR2 FQNNGV. The CDR3 here is CASSLDHGGFYEQFF. CDR3 DNA sequence: TGTGCCAGCAGCTTAGATCACGGAGGGTTCTATGAGCAGTTCTTC. Looking up the rest from reference TRBV11-2 and TRBJ2-1 gives the full variable domain: EAGVAQSPRYKIIEKRQSVAFWCNPISGHATLYWYQQILGQGPKLLIQFQNNGVVDDSQLPKDRFSAERLKGVDSTLKIQPAKLEDSAVYLCASSLDHGGFYEQFFGPGTRLTVL.

The chain uses TRBV2 and TRBJ2-7; 7 nucleotides match TRBD2. Looked up from germline, CDR1 is SNHLY and CDR2 is FYNNEI. CDR3 length equals 14 residues. Trimming cost V 10 bases and J 4 bases; bases outside gene matches: 13. The CDR3 region is CATRVGGGNYEQYF. DNA of the CDR3: TGTGCCACGCGGGTTGGCGGGGGTAATTACGAGCAGTACTTC.

The rearrangement joins TRBV30 to TRBJ1-6; tentative D call: TRBD1 (6 bases). This CDR3 region has 16 residues. The ends were cut back, 0 bases at V and 5 bases at J, with 14 bases in the middle. Germline lookup yields CDR1 GTSNPN and CDR2 SVGIG (reference sequence). The DNA of the CDR3 is TGTGCCTGGAGTGTACAAAGGGGGTCCGATAATTCACCCCTCCACTTT. Residues: CAWSVQRGSDNSPLHF.

This clone was recorded once. The chain uses TRBV20-1 and TRBJ2-3; 12 bases line up with TRBD2. V dropped 3 bases and J dropped 8; count of bases not matched to a gene: 3. Germline CDR1 and CDR2: DFQATT and SNEGSKA (reference sequence). The CDR3 is 13 amino acids. The chain's CDR3 is CSASRLAGATQYF. The CDR3 coding sequence is TGCAGTGCTAGTCGACTAGCGGGAGCTACGCAGTATTTT.

This rearrangement joins TRBV6-5 to TRBJ1-2; a weak D match, TRBD1 (5 bases). V was cut by 6 bases and J by 0 bases, with 11 bases left in between. Germline V gives CDR1 MNHEY, CDR2 SVGAGI. The CDR3 length is 14 residues. The CDR3 is CASRYRSPNYGYTF. Here the CDR3 DNA reads TGTGCCAGCAGATACAGGAGCCCTAACTATGGCTACACCTTC.

The chain is built from TRBV30 and TRBJ1-1, with TRBD1 matching 7 bases. The V and J ends lost 4 bases and 5 bases, in that order; junction bases with no gene match: 7. CDR3 length: 13 residues. Germline V CDR1 and CDR2: GTSNPN, SVGIG (reference sequence). The CDR3 here is CAWMRGQWTEAFF. As DNA, the CDR3 is TGTGCCTGGATGAGGGGACAGTGGACTGAAGCTTTCTTT.

The chain recombines TRBV7-3 with TRBJ2-1; D is unclear. Trimming took off 3 bases at V and 0 bases at J, with 9 bases between the two ends. This CDR3 has 15 residues. Per the germline V gene, CDR1 is SGHTA and CDR2 is FQGTGA. The chain's CDR3 is CASSFLPGSYNEQFF. The CDR3 DNA sequence: TGTGCCAGCAGCTTTCTCCCCGGCTCCTACAATGAGCAGTTCTTC.